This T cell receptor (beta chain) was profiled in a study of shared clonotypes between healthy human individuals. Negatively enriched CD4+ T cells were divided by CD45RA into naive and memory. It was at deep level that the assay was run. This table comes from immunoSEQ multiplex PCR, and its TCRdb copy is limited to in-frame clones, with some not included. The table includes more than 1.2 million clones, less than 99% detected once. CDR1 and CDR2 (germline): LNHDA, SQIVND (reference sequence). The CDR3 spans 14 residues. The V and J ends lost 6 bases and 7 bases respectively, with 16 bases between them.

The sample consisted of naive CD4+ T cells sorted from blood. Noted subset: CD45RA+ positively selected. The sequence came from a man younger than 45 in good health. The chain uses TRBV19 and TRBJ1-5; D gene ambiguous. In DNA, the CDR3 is TGTGCCAGTAGATCGACGGGAGAGAGGCAGCCCCAGCATTTT. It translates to CASRSTGERQPQHF.